These T cell receptor beta chains were read from a single sample in a study of CD8 T cells in ankylosing spondylitis. Each CDR3 protein gets one entry after TCRdb re-called the 5' RACE reads with MiXCR. The sample shows about 340,000 distinct CDR3 sequences, 14% to 15% of them seen only once. Sequenced input: blood, either unsorted or a sorted T cell fraction (not recorded which). All receptors derive from a male donor with ankylosing spondylitis or in good health (not recorded which). Each CDR3 is given with its conserved first and last residue. D genes are given only for firm matches. Where a row states a size, it is once, few, many or the class of an expanded clone; other rows omit it.

D gene | J gene | clone size | V gene | CDR3 DNA | CDR3 protein
- | TRBJ2-7 | few | TRBV5-1 | TGCGCCAGCAGCTTGTTGACAGGTGGCCACGAGCAGTACTTC | CASSLLTGGHEQYF
TRBD2 | TRBJ2-5 | few | TRBV10-3 | TGTGCCATCAGTGGGACTAGCCAAGAGACCCAGTACTTC | CAISGTSQETQYF
- | TRBJ2-7 | - | TRBV5-5 | TGTGCCAGCAGCTTGCGGCTCCCGGATTACGAGCAGTACTTC | CASSLRLPDYEQYF
- | TRBJ1-5 | few | TRBV7-9 | TGTGCCAGCAGCTTGGGCAGGTCCCAACCCCAGCATTTT | CASSLGRSQPQHF
- | TRBJ2-7 | many | TRBV5-1 | TGCGCCAGCAGCCCTACCCTGACTAGGATTGGGGAGCAGTACTTC | CASSPTLTRIGEQYF
- | TRBJ1-2 | few | TRBV6-2/TRBV6-3 | TGTGCCAGCAGTTCCACCCCGAGCGACCGGCTAAAGACCTTC | CASSSTPSDRLKTF
TRBD1 | TRBJ1-6 | - | TRBV27 | TGTGCCAGCAGTTTATCGGACAGGATTGGTTCACCCCTCCACTTT | CASSLSDRIGSPLHF
TRBD2 | TRBJ2-2 | - | TRBV3-1 | TGTGCCAGCAGCCAAGGAACTAGCGGGGGTCCCGGGGAGCTGTTTTTT | CASSQGTSGGPGELFF
TRBD1 | TRBJ2-7 | few | TRBV10-3 | TGTGCCACCAAGGGGGCAGGGGATACCTACGAGCAGTACTTC | CATKGAGDTYEQYF
- | TRBJ2-7 | few | TRBV5-1 | TGCGCCAGCAGCTCTCCGGCTGGACTACCCGTCTACGAGCAGTACTTC | CASSSPAGLPVYEQYF
- | TRBJ2-2 | many | TRBV4-2 | TGTGCCAGCAGCACAGAATGGAACACCGGGGAGCTGTTTTTT | CASSTEWNTGELFF
TRBD1 | TRBJ1-2 | - | TRBV6-1 | TGTGCCAGCAGTGAAGCGCTGACGCAGGGGGCTTCTGGCTACACCTTC | CASSEALTQGASGYTF
TRBD2 | TRBJ2-1 | - | TRBV29-1 | TGCAGCGCCCCCCGGGGAGGGTTGGATGAGCAGTTCTTC | CSAPRGGLDEQFF
TRBD2 | TRBJ2-5 | - | TRBV18 | TGTGCCAGCTCACTAACTAGCGATGATGAGACCCAGTACTTC | CASSLTSDDETQYF
TRBD2 | TRBJ2-7 | - | TRBV7-2 | TGTGCCAGCAGCTTATGGAGCGGGAGACCAAGGGAGCAGTACTTC | CASSLWSGRPREQYF
- | TRBJ1-1 | few | TRBV7-9 | TGTGCCAGCAGCTCCCCCGTGGACACTGAAGCTTTCTTT | CASSSPVDTEAFF
- | TRBJ1-1 | - | TRBV21-1 | TGTGCCAGCAGCCGGGAGAACACTGAAGCTTTCTTT | CASSRENTEAFF
TRBD1 | TRBJ1-1 | few | TRBV6-5 | TGTGCCAGCAGTTTTACAGGGGGCGCAAAGACTGAAGCTTTCTTT | CASSFTGGAKTEAFF
- | TRBJ1-1 | - | TRBV6-5 | TGTGCCACGTCTGGACGGAACACTGAAGCTTTCTTT | CATSGRNTEAFF
- | TRBJ2-3 | once | TRBV30 | TGTGCCTGGAGCCTCCTTGGGGATACGCAGTATTTT | CAWSLLGDTQYF
TRBD2 | TRBJ2-3 | few | TRBV24-1 | TGTGCCACCAGTGATCTGACTAGCGGAGGAGATACGCAGTATTTT | CATSDLTSGGDTQYF
TRBD2 | TRBJ2-5 | few | TRBV3-1 | TGTGCCAGCAGCCAAACCGGGGGGGCCGAGACCCAGTACTTC | CASSQTGGAETQYF
TRBD2 | TRBJ2-3 | - | TRBV20-1 | TGCAGTGCTAGAGATGAGCGGGGGAATACGCAGTATTTT | CSARDERGNTQYF
TRBD1 | TRBJ2-1 | - | TRBV7-7 | TGTGCCAGCAGCCAGGACAGGGAGGCCTACAATGAGCAGTTCTTC | CASSQDREAYNEQFF
- | TRBJ2-3 | few | TRBV7-2 | TGTGCCAGCGGGCGGGCGGCGGACCTGTATAGCACAGATACGCAGTATTTT | CASGRAADLYSTDTQYF
- | TRBJ2-2 | many | TRBV12-3/TRBV12-4 | TGTGCCAGCGGGTTCGTCGGGGAGCTGTTTTTT | CASGFVGELFF
- | TRBJ2-5 | - | TRBV29-1 | TGCAGCGGGGGGGCGGTTGGTGAGACCCAGTACTTC | CSGGAVGETQYF
- | TRBJ2-1 | many | TRBV11-3 | TGTGCCAGCAGCTTAGGGGGGACCGGAACCTACAATGAGCAGTTCTTC | CASSLGGTGTYNEQFF
- | TRBJ1-2 | many | TRBV20-1 | TGCAGTGCCCTGGGACGTGTGGATGGCTACACCTTC | CSALGRVDGYTF
- | TRBJ1-5 | few | TRBV6-1 | TGTGCCAGCAGTGAAGGGGGATGGCAGCCCCAGCATTTT | CASSEGGWQPQHF
- | TRBJ1-2 | few | TRBV29-1 | TGCAGCGTTGGGGCCGGACAGAACTATGGCTACACCTTC | CSVGAGQNYGYTF
TRBD1 | TRBJ2-7 | few | TRBV12-3/TRBV12-4 | TGTGCCAGCAGTTTAAAAGGGGGCGGCGAGCAGTACTTC | CASSLKGGGEQYF
- | TRBJ2-7 | few | TRBV11-2 | TGTGCCAGCAGCCCCTCGATAGAGCAGTACTTC | CASSPSIEQYF
TRBD2 | TRBJ2-1 | - | TRBV7-9 | TGTGCCAGCAGCCGGACTAGCGGCTTCTCAAATGAGCAGTTCTTC | CASSRTSGFSNEQFF
- | TRBJ2-7 | few | TRBV6-2/TRBV6-3 | TGTGCCAGCAGCCGACGGACCGTGTTGGAGGAGCAGTACTTC | CASSRRTVLEEQYF
- | TRBJ2-4 | once | TRBV6-7 | TGTGCCAGCAGTTACCCCGGTCCTCCGGAGAGGGTAAACATTCAGTACTTC | CASSYPGPPERVNIQYF
TRBD2 | TRBJ2-7 | - | TRBV2 | TGTGCCTGCAGTTTAGGGGCGTTGGGTAGCGGGAGTGGCCACGAGCAGTACTTC | CACSLGALGSGSGHEQYF
TRBD2 | TRBJ2-2 | few | TRBV6-5 | TGTGCCAGCAGTTACGGGCTAGCGGGGAACACCGGGGAGCTGTTTTTT | CASSYGLAGNTGELFF
- | TRBJ2-7 | - | TRBV15 | TGTGCCACCAGCAGGAGACCAGGGTACGAGCAGTACTTC | CATSRRPGYEQYF
- | TRBJ1-3 | few | TRBV20-1 | TGCAGTGCTAACGGGAATGGAAACACCATATATTTT | CSANGNGNTIYF